This paragraph covers one T cell receptor beta chain sequence. Its antigen target is currently unknown. These data come from a study of cytomegalovirus exposure and HLA in healthy donors (dated by TCRdb to the late 2010s). For context, the study as a whole: According to an earlier analysis of several hundred of the donors, about 190 million T cells yielded 95 million to 140 million unique TCR beta sequences and more than 250 Gb of sequence data. Rather than drawing on any new phenotypic data, the later analysis identified candidate immune exposures from TCR beta sequences and the way those sequences occurred across donors. Both class I and class II loci were covered by HLA typing, at four-digit resolution. The study was designed to test whether signatures of past pathogen exposure could be identified by cataloging public T cell receptors. To predict cytomegalovirus infection status, the study combined high-throughput TCR immunosequencing, statistical association of individual TCRs with disease status, and machine learning. Donor age, sex, ethnicity and CMV serostatus were compiled alongside the repertoire data. Besides the first cohort of hundreds of subjects, a separate validation cohort made up of 120 or so different subjects was used. The number of typed donors differed by locus: about 629-640 for A, B, C, DRB1 and DQB1; some 500 for DQA1; 600 to 610 for DPA1; and roughly 470 for DPB1. An early release that covered approximately 600 HLA-typed donors contained 300 to 350 gigabases of sequencing data and roughly 84 million unique TCR sequences. Every discovery cohort repertoire had been produced on one sequencing platform. Roughly 5 DR-DQ haplotypes were handled as single units for association and clustering, since linkage in the cohort was strong. Of the roughly 400 genotyped donors, approximately 80% fell in the genetic ancestry cluster associated with self-reported Caucasian donors. Using immunosequencing, the study profiled T cell repertoires from 500 to 800 subjects and related those repertoires to cytomegalovirus serostatus. In an earlier analysis of several hundred of the donors, high-throughput TCR beta sequencing was used to judge whether each TCR beta V gene segment behaved as functional or pseudogenic. On average, around 230,000 unique TCR beta nucleotide sequences were sequenced per donor among fewer than 500 genotyped donors of the cohort, with roughly 20% of those sequences being non-productive. In a later analysis, previously published TCR beta repertoires from about 640 donors were re-analyzed and high-resolution HLA genotyping was added so that TCR occurrence patterns could be studied. In a later genetic analysis, genome-wide SNP genotypes for about three fifths of the roughly 670 donors were used, and that subset was treated as a discovery cohort.

Receptor amplification or capture employed the immunoSEQ multiplex PCR assay. For the multiplex PCR, a mixture combining 60 forward primers for TCR Vbeta segments and 13 reverse primers for TCR Jbeta segments was used. The CDR3 region of rearranged TCR beta genes was amplified from genomic DNA with a multiplex PCR assay. The Illumina HiSeq System was used to sequence the amplified TCR beta libraries as 87-base-pair reads. Turning to the authors' computational methods: Across the 500 to 700 repertoires, a later analysis counted about 81 million unique TCR beta chains, 8.5 million to 12 million of which were shared by at least two donors. Raw reads were error-corrected and collapsed into unique sequences by a nearest-neighbor algorithm in which closely related sequences were merged to remove PCR and sequencing errors. To assign V, D and J gene segments, CDR3 sequences were aligned to IMGT reference sequences. For a sequence to be retained, a match of at least six nucleotides was required to both a V gene segment and a J gene segment. A rearrangement was called productive if the CDR3 had no stop codons and remained in frame with V and J, and every other rearrangement was called non-productive. CDR3 was defined according to IMGT convention as the region running from the second conserved V-encoded cysteine to the conserved J-encoded phenylalanine. The earlier analysis of fewer than 750 of the donors excluded sequences that lacked an unambiguous match to a single V gene segment. In an earlier analysis of around 600 of the donors, V segments were called functional above 56.7% productive rearrangements and were called segregating when the between-donor standard deviation exceeded 5%. A statistical classification framework was developed to diagnose cytomegalovirus status using the catalog of TCR beta chain sequences. A later analysis assigned V and J genes by comparing TCR nucleotide sequences with IMGT/GENE-DB human TR gene sequences. In a later analysis, CDR3 sequences and most-parsimonious VDJ recombination scenarios were assigned using the TCRdist pipeline. In a later analysis, each TCR beta chain was defined by its CDR3 amino acid sequence together with its V-gene family, and reads without a unique V-gene family were excluded. In a later analysis, some 600 highly shared, low-generation-probability nucleotide sequences were removed to address suspected cross-contamination and a sequencing artifact. In a later analysis, a clonal expansion index was calculated for each public chain from normalized within-repertoire ranks of inferred template counts. A later analysis computed generation probabilities with a VDJ recombination model fitted to out-of-frame rearrangements, and checked the results against IGoR. In a later analysis, TCR-TCR, TCR-HLA and TCR-CMV co-occurrence was scored with hypergeometric tests, and a repertoire-size bias correction was applied to TCR pairs. In a later analysis, false discovery rates were estimated by permuting HLA or CMV assignments 20 times. In a later analysis, co-occurring TCRs were grouped using DBSCAN, with TCRdist sequence similarity added in when clustering inside HLA-allele-positive subsets. Repertoires with fewer than 30,000 or more than 120,000 public chains were left out of co-occurrence clustering, as were four to six repertoires with anomalous nucleotide sharing. The source is immuneACCESS, and TCRdb retained only in-frame sequences with V and J called. Part of the clones is not carried over; for the studies checked, unresolved V genes explain less than half of this, and the remainder is unexplained. From that table come the V and J calls and clone size; the DNA was used to work out D and trimming. The sample table on file contains roughly 190,000 clones. The top ten clonotypes cover 0.65% to 0.9% of the sample.

In total, roughly 670 healthy bone marrow donors made up the cohort. All cohort members were sampled while nominally healthy, although unrecorded immune exposures were likely present. The donor was CMV seropositive and was included in the group of 250 to 300 seropositive cohort members. Every donor gave a peripheral blood sample, and the peripheral blood mononuclear cells from that sample were used for TCR beta sequencing. The Qiagen DNeasy Blood Extraction Kit was used to extract genomic DNA from the blood cell samples. Broader findings and caveats from the paper: Immune exposure information for the cohort was limited to CMV serostatus. Roughly uniform sequencing depth across donors was assumed in presence/absence analyses, although this assumption may not hold. When HLA alleles, especially DR and DQ, strongly co-occurred, TCR associations were difficult to assign to individual alleles. An earlier analysis of approximately 590 of the donors showed that most TCR beta V segments appeared in productive rearrangements either about 87% or about 30% of the time, which broadly matched IMGT annotations. The classifier was reported to diagnose cytomegalovirus status with high specificity and sensitivity in both the original and validation cohorts. In a later genetic analysis, a missense DCLRE1C variant was associated with V-gene and J-gene trimming of TCR beta chains, and the association was replicated in an independent cohort. According to a later analysis, most CMV-associated TCR beta chains appeared to be HLA-restricted, and the HLA associations seemed to be driven largely by CMV exposure. A later analysis found that TCR association rates varied across HLA loci, with DRB1 alleles showing the most associated TCRs and HLA-C alleles the fewest. The study listed 164 TCR beta chains as associated with cytomegalovirus. A further reported finding was that TCR beta sequences accurately predicted the HLA-A and HLA-B alleles for most subjects in the first cohort. The earlier analysis of 587 of the donors excluded some 16 rarely observed V segments, including chromosome 9 orphons, because counts were too low. Most TCR sequences were seen in very few donors, while some public TCRs were found in many individuals. This cohort had only TCR beta chains sequenced, and the lack of alpha or paired-chain data limited which features could be detected. At a false discovery rate of 0.05, a later analysis linked fewer than 20,000 TCR beta sequences to specific HLA alleles. Correlated functional status among segregating V segments might reflect linkage disequilibrium, but an unknown experimental factor could not be ruled out. According to a later genetic analysis, donors in an Asian-associated ancestry cluster had fewer N-insertions in productive TCRs than the approximately 630-donor mean. The sequencing pipeline was judged likely to have produced a cluster of highly shared sequence variants as a technical artifact. In vitro tests confirmed that a few of the cytomegalovirus-associated TCR beta chains recognize cytomegalovirus antigens. The authors suggested that the approach could potentially be generalized to other disease states and immunological phenotypes. Several of the top co-occurrence clusters appeared to be linked to parvovirus B19, influenza, CMV and Epstein-Barr virus, according to a later analysis. Some IMGT-functional V segments, including TRBV6-2 and TRBV6-3, could not be distinguished by the 87-base-pair reads and were therefore excluded. Compared with equally common non-associated chains, HLA-associated TCR beta chains in a later analysis were more clonally expanded and had lower generation probabilities. HLA typing was unavailable for some donors at each locus, so association tests used only the typed subset.

The germline V gene gives CDR1 as SQVTM and CDR2 as ANQGSEA. Inclusive of the bounding cysteine and phenylalanine, the CDR3 is 15 residues long. Solely the CDR3 DNA is kept, with 45 bases framed from the first base. A distance of 19 bases separates the germline ends of V and J, which lose 7 bases and 3 bases respectively. Rearrangement joined TRBV29-1 to TRBJ2-1, with the D gene not clear enough to name. The sample taken for sequencing was PBMCs. This TCR derives from a woman aged 18 to 35 in good health and CMV-seropositive. The CDR3 has the sequence CSATPSVSDYNEQFF. The DNA reads as follows: TGCAGCGCAACACCCAGCGTGAGTGACTACAATGAGCAGTTCTTC.